This is a list of T cell receptor beta chains from one sample in a study of T cell responses to AZD1222 COVID-19 vaccine. The table came from immunoSEQ multiplex PCR; TCRdb's copy has only in-frame clones and leaves some out. The data contain 150,000 to 160,000 clones, 88% of them singletons. The sample was peripheral blood, taken after recovery from COVID-19. These TCRs come from an adult who had recovered from COVID-19. Both conserved end residues are part of each CDR3. Fields, in order: CDR3 DNA, CDR3 protein, D gene, clone size, V gene, J gene. D genes are given only for firm matches. The size of a clone is reported for some rows only, either as once, few or many, or as a class for expanded clones.

CDR3nt: TGCGCCAGCAGTGAAACAGGGAACTATGGCTACACCTTC; CDR3aa: CASSETGNYGYTF; d_gene: .; abundance: .; v_gene: TRBV10-1; j_gene: TRBJ1-2
CDR3nt: TGTGCCAGCAGGACGAGGGCAGACTTGAACACTGAAGCTTTCTTT; CDR3aa: CASRTRADLNTEAFF; d_gene: .; abundance: .; v_gene: TRBV11-2; j_gene: TRBJ1-1
CDR3nt: TGTGCCAGCAGCAAAGTAATCCGCGAGGGCCGGTATTTT; CDR3aa: CASSKVIREGRYF; d_gene: .; abundance: .; v_gene: TRBV21-1; j_gene: TRBJ1-5
CDR3nt: TGCGCCAGCAGCCAAGAAGAGGGCCGTACAGTAAACTATGGCTACACCTTC; CDR3aa: CASSQEEGRTVNYGYTF; d_gene: .; abundance: .; v_gene: TRBV4-1; j_gene: TRBJ1-2
CDR3nt: TGTGCCATCAGCTTAGACAGCGGGAACACTGAAGCTTTCTTT; CDR3aa: CAISLDSGNTEAFF; d_gene: .; abundance: .; v_gene: TRBV10-3; j_gene: TRBJ1-1
CDR3nt: TGTGCCAGCAACCGCGGCGGGAGCTCCTACAATGAGCAGTTCTTC; CDR3aa: CASNRGGSSYNEQFF; d_gene: TRBD2; abundance: .; v_gene: TRBV11-2; j_gene: TRBJ2-1
CDR3nt: TGCGCCAGCAGACAAGGGCCGGGCACTGAAGCTTTCTTT; CDR3aa: CASRQGPGTEAFF; d_gene: .; abundance: .; v_gene: TRBV4-1; j_gene: TRBJ1-1
CDR3nt: TGTGCCAGCAGCCCCTCGGTAGCGGGGGACGGGGAGCTGTTTTTT; CDR3aa: CASSPSVAGDGELFF; d_gene: TRBD2; abundance: .; v_gene: TRBV7-9; j_gene: TRBJ2-2
CDR3nt: TGTGCCAGCAGCCAAGACAGGCTAGCTGGAAACACCATATATTTT; CDR3aa: CASSQDRLAGNTIYF; d_gene: .; abundance: .; v_gene: TRBV3-1/TRBV3-2; j_gene: TRBJ1-3
CDR3nt: TGTGCCAGCAGCCCTTGGGACCCCAACTATGGCTACACCTTC; CDR3aa: CASSPWDPNYGYTF; d_gene: .; abundance: .; v_gene: TRBV7-9; j_gene: TRBJ1-2
CDR3nt: TGCGCCAGCAGCTTGGATGGCACAGATACGCAGTATTTT; CDR3aa: CASSLDGTDTQYF; d_gene: .; abundance: .; v_gene: TRBV5-1; j_gene: TRBJ2-3
CDR3nt: TGTGCCAGCAGCAAGGGGGGCCGCAGATCAGATACGCAGTATTTT; CDR3aa: CASSKGGRRSDTQYF; d_gene: .; abundance: .; v_gene: TRBV7-2; j_gene: TRBJ2-3
CDR3nt: TGCGCCAGCAGCCCATACGGGCAGGTGGGAAACACCATATATTTT; CDR3aa: CASSPYGQVGNTIYF; d_gene: .; abundance: .; v_gene: TRBV5-1; j_gene: TRBJ1-3
CDR3nt: TGTGCCAGCAGCTCCCCGAGCCGAAACACTGAAGCTTTCTTT; CDR3aa: CASSSPSRNTEAFF; d_gene: .; abundance: .; v_gene: TRBV13; j_gene: TRBJ1-1
CDR3nt: TGTGCCAGCGGCAGGGGAGGGGATGGCTACACCTTC; CDR3aa: CASGRGGDGYTF; d_gene: .; abundance: .; v_gene: TRBV3-1/TRBV3-2; j_gene: TRBJ1-2
CDR3nt: TGTGCCAGCAGCCCGGGACAGGGGAGGAGCACTGAAGCTTTCTTT; CDR3aa: CASSPGQGRSTEAFF; d_gene: TRBD1; abundance: .; v_gene: TRBV5-6; j_gene: TRBJ1-1
CDR3nt: TGTGCCAGTAGGCTAGCGGGGGCTAGCACAGATACGCAGTATTTT; CDR3aa: CASRLAGASTDTQYF; d_gene: TRBD2; abundance: .; v_gene: TRBV19; j_gene: TRBJ2-3
CDR3nt: TGTGCTAGTGGTTTCCAGGACGGATGGGGGGCGGTAGAGACCCAGTACTTC; CDR3aa: CASGFQDGWGAVETQYF; d_gene: .; abundance: .; v_gene: TRBV12-5; j_gene: TRBJ2-5
CDR3nt: TGTGCCAGCAGTTGGACGGAGAGCACAGATACGCAGTATTTT; CDR3aa: CASSWTESTDTQYF; d_gene: .; abundance: .; v_gene: TRBV27; j_gene: TRBJ2-3
CDR3nt: TGTGCCAGCAGTGATCTAGCGACAGGGTCTGGAAACACCATATATTTT; CDR3aa: CASSDLATGSGNTIYF; d_gene: TRBD1; abundance: .; v_gene: TRBV2; j_gene: TRBJ1-3
CDR3nt: TGTGCCAGCAGTGGGCGGGGGGGGGCAGGTCAGCCCCAGCATTTT; CDR3aa: CASSGRGGAGQPQHF; d_gene: .; abundance: .; v_gene: TRBV2; j_gene: TRBJ1-5
CDR3nt: TGCAGCGTCGCAGGGGCATACGAGCAGTACTTC; CDR3aa: CSVAGAYEQYF; d_gene: .; abundance: .; v_gene: TRBV29-1; j_gene: TRBJ2-7
CDR3nt: TGTGCCAGCAGCTTAGACCCGGCTGGTTACAATGAGCAGTTCTTC; CDR3aa: CASSLDPAGYNEQFF; d_gene: .; abundance: .; v_gene: TRBV7-2; j_gene: TRBJ2-1
CDR3nt: TGCAGCGTTGCGGTAGGCCTGGTACGGGAGCAGTACTTC; CDR3aa: CSVAVGLVREQYF; d_gene: .; abundance: once; v_gene: TRBV29-1; j_gene: TRBJ2-7
CDR3nt: TGCAGCGTTGAAGGCGGGGAGAGCTACGAGCAGTACTTC; CDR3aa: CSVEGGESYEQYF; d_gene: .; abundance: .; v_gene: TRBV29-1; j_gene: TRBJ2-7
CDR3nt: TGTGCCGTCGTTACAGGGCTGTCGAACACCGGGGAGCTGTTTTTT; CDR3aa: CAVVTGLSNTGELFF; d_gene: .; abundance: .; v_gene: TRBV2; j_gene: TRBJ2-2
CDR3nt: TGTGCCACCAGTGACAACAGGGGCAATCAGCCCCAGCATTTT; CDR3aa: CATSDNRGNQPQHF; d_gene: .; abundance: .; v_gene: TRBV24-1; j_gene: TRBJ1-5
CDR3nt: TGTGCCAGCAGCTTAGCGGCCTTAGCGAGCAATCAGCCCCAGCATTTT; CDR3aa: CASSLAALASNQPQHF; d_gene: .; abundance: .; v_gene: TRBV7-9; j_gene: TRBJ1-5
CDR3nt: TGCGCCAGCAGCCAAGCAGGGGAAGATAATTCACCCCTCCACTTT; CDR3aa: CASSQAGEDNSPLHF; d_gene: .; abundance: few; v_gene: TRBV4-1; j_gene: TRBJ1-6
CDR3nt: TGTGCCAGCAGTTTGGGGGGACAGTTTAACTATGGCTACACCTTC; CDR3aa: CASSLGGQFNYGYTF; d_gene: TRBD1; abundance: .; v_gene: TRBV6-6; j_gene: TRBJ1-2
CDR3nt: TGTGCCAGCAGTCAAACAGGGGGGAATCAGCCCCAGCATTTT; CDR3aa: CASSQTGGNQPQHF; d_gene: TRBD1; abundance: .; v_gene: TRBV27; j_gene: TRBJ1-5
CDR3nt: TGTGCCAGTAGCCAGCGCGCTATCCGAGATACGCAGTATTTT; CDR3aa: CASSQRAIRDTQYF; d_gene: .; abundance: .; v_gene: TRBV19; j_gene: TRBJ2-3
CDR3nt: TGTGCCAGCTGGGGGCTAGCCCACCTAGCGGGAGGCGGGGAAGAGACCCAGTACTTC; CDR3aa: CASWGLAHLAGGGEETQYF; d_gene: TRBD2; abundance: .; v_gene: TRBV28; j_gene: TRBJ2-5